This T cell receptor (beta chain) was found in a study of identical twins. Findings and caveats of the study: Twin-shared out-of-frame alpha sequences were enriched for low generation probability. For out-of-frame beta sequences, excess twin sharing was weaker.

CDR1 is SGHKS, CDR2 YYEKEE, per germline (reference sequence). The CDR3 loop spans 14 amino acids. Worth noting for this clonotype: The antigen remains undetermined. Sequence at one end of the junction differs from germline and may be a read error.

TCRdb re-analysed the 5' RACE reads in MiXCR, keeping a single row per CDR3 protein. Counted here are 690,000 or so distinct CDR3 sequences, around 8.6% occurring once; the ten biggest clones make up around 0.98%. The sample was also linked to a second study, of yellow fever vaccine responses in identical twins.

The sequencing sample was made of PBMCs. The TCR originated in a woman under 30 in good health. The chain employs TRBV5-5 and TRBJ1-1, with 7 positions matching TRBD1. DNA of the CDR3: TGTGCCAGCAGCTTCGACAGGGTGAACATTGAAGCTTTCTTT. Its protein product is CASSFDRVNIEAFF. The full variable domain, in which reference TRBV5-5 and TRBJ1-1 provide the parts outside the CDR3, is DAGVTQSPTHLIKTRGQQVTLRCSPISGHKSVSWYQQVLGQGPQFIFQYYEKEERGRGNFPDRFSARQFPNYSSELNVNALLLGDSALYLCASSFDRVNIEAFFGQGTRLTVV.